The table lists the clone carrying this TCR beta chain with a few counts. Its target is unknown. TCRdb re-called the 5' RACE reads with MiXCR, one entry per CDR3 protein. The data show a few hundred distinct CDR3 sequences, with roughly two fifths seen just once and approximately 50% held by the top ten. Described time point: sample taken at primary tumor resection. Unsorted whole RNA of tumor, nontumor lung or frozen PBMC was sequenced. This entry belongs to a study of spatial heterogeneity in lung cancer. Study-level information: Alpha-chain sequences were detected in numbers that were consistently lower than beta-chain sequences. Study-level points and caveats: Ubiquitous and regional nonsynonymous mutations were each tracked by the matching count of ubiquitous or regional expanded TCRs. The study found that expanded intratumoral alpha and beta TCR counts tracked tumor mutation counts.

This sequence originates from a male donor with early-stage non-small cell lung cancer. Here the sequenced sample was lung tumor tissue, taken at surgery.

The CDR3 nucleotides read TGCGCCAGCAGCCTCGACAGGGGGCATACGGAGACCCAGTACTTC. This encodes CASSLDRGHTETQYF. The chain is built from TRBV23-1 and TRBJ2-5; TRBD1 agrees at 10 bases. TRBV23-1 is classed as an ORF, of uncertain function. Trimming removed 6 bases from V and 5 bases from J; junction bases left unmatched: 9. The CDR3 totals 15 residues.